These T cell receptor beta chains were read from a single sample in a study of Ad26.COV2.S vaccination and SARS-CoV-2 variants. Method: immunoSEQ multiplex PCR; TCRdb's copy keeps in-frame clones and lacks some. The sample lists about 410,000 clones, about 89% occurring once. This material consisted of peripheral blood, taken in a trial of Ad26.COV2.S vaccine versus placebo. All receptors derive from a person aged 18-65 years who received the Ad26.COV2.S COVID-19 vaccine or a placebo. CDR3s include the opening cysteine and the closing phenylalanine or tryptophan. Each record gives: V gene, clone size, J gene, D gene, CDR3 protein, CDR3 DNA. A D gene is named only where the DNA matches it firmly. Expanded clones are given a class, and other clones once, few, many or no size at all.

v_gene: TRBV2; abundance: NA; j_gene: TRBJ2-7; d_gene: NA; CDR3aa: CASSEERGGEQYF; CDR3nt: TGTGCCAGCAGTGAAGAAAGGGGAGGCGAGCAGTACTTC
v_gene: TRBV30; abundance: NA; j_gene: TRBJ1-2; d_gene: NA; CDR3aa: CAWSVIRKTANNYGYTF; CDR3nt: TGTGCCTGGAGTGTAATAAGGAAGACGGCGAATAACTATGGCTACACCTTC
v_gene: TRBV3-1/TRBV3-2; abundance: NA; j_gene: TRBJ2-3; d_gene: TRBD2; CDR3aa: CASSQTSTPTDTQYF; CDR3nt: TGTGCCAGCAGCCAGACTAGCACACCCACAGATACGCAGTATTTT
v_gene: TRBV6-2/TRBV6-3; abundance: NA; j_gene: TRBJ2-1; d_gene: TRBD1; CDR3aa: CASSYKDRGPYNEQFF; CDR3nt: TGTGCCAGCAGTTATAAGGACAGGGGTCCGTACAATGAGCAGTTCTTC
v_gene: TRBV27; abundance: NA; j_gene: TRBJ2-5; d_gene: TRBD1; CDR3aa: CASSLYRTGGRETQYF; CDR3nt: TGTGCCAGCAGTTTATACCGGACAGGGGGACGGGAGACCCAGTACTTC
v_gene: TRBV19; abundance: NA; j_gene: TRBJ2-1; d_gene: TRBD2; CDR3aa: CASTERGGRYYNEQFF; CDR3nt: TGTGCCAGTACCGAACGCGGCGGGAGGTACTACAATGAGCAGTTCTTC
v_gene: TRBV18; abundance: once; j_gene: TRBJ2-3; d_gene: TRBD1; CDR3aa: CASSSPGQGAKVADTQYF; CDR3nt: TGTGCCAGCTCATCCCCGGGACAGGGGGCCAAAGTAGCAGATACGCAGTATTTT
v_gene: TRBV4-1; abundance: few; j_gene: TRBJ1-1; d_gene: TRBD1; CDR3aa: CASSPGTGNTEAFF; CDR3nt: TGCGCCAGCAGCCCCGGGACAGGGAACACTGAAGCTTTCTTT
v_gene: TRBV28; abundance: once; j_gene: TRBJ2-1; d_gene: TRBD1; CDR3aa: CASSFYRGQYNEQFF; CDR3nt: TGTGCCAGCAGTTTCTACAGGGGGCAATACAATGAGCAGTTCTTC
v_gene: TRBV7-2; abundance: once; j_gene: TRBJ2-7; d_gene: TRBD2; CDR3aa: CASSLVSSGNSYEQYF; CDR3nt: TGTGCCAGCAGCTTAGTTTCTAGCGGGAACTCCTACGAGCAGTACTTC
v_gene: TRBV9; abundance: NA; j_gene: TRBJ2-5; d_gene: TRBD2; CDR3aa: CASSVAGSGRRIWVETQYF; CDR3nt: TGTGCCAGCAGCGTAGCAGGTAGCGGGAGGCGGATTTGGGTGGAGACCCAGTACTTC
v_gene: TRBV4-2; abundance: NA; j_gene: TRBJ2-1; d_gene: TRBD1; CDR3aa: CASSQAQGFSEQFF; CDR3nt: TGTGCCAGCAGCCAAGCACAGGGGTTTAGTGAGCAGTTCTTC
v_gene: TRBV20-1; abundance: NA; j_gene: TRBJ2-1; d_gene: TRBD2; CDR3aa: CSASEPGTSGRAYNEQFF; CDR3nt: TGCAGTGCTAGTGAACCCGGGACTAGCGGGAGGGCCTACAATGAGCAGTTCTTC
v_gene: TRBV4-3; abundance: NA; j_gene: TRBJ2-7; d_gene: TRBD1; CDR3aa: CASSQDGGQGDSYEQYF; CDR3nt: TGCGCCAGCAGCCAAGATGGAGGACAGGGGGATTCCTACGAGCAGTACTTC
v_gene: TRBV19; abundance: few; j_gene: TRBJ1-1; d_gene: NA; CDR3aa: CASNEAWNTEAFF; CDR3nt: TGTGCCAGTAATGAGGCTTGGAACACTGAAGCTTTCTTT
v_gene: TRBV7-2; abundance: NA; j_gene: TRBJ2-1; d_gene: TRBD2; CDR3aa: CASSSPGLAGVNEQFF; CDR3nt: TGTGCCAGCAGCTCGCCCGGACTAGCGGGAGTGAATGAGCAGTTCTTC
v_gene: TRBV3-1/TRBV3-2; abundance: NA; j_gene: TRBJ1-5; d_gene: NA; CDR3aa: CASSQGYDQPQHF; CDR3nt: TGTGCCAGCAGCCAGGGCTACGATCAGCCCCAGCATTTT
v_gene: TRBV12-3/TRBV12-4; abundance: NA; j_gene: TRBJ2-1; d_gene: NA; CDR3aa: CASAYNEQFF; CDR3nt: TGTGCCAGCGCCTACAATGAGCAGTTCTTC
v_gene: TRBV7-9; abundance: NA; j_gene: TRBJ2-3; d_gene: TRBD2; CDR3aa: CASSSGLAGSTDTQYF; CDR3nt: TGTGCCAGCAGCTCTGGACTAGCGGGAAGCACAGATACGCAGTATTTT
v_gene: TRBV7-3; abundance: NA; j_gene: TRBJ2-3; d_gene: TRBD2; CDR3aa: CASSLSPLAGVTDTQYF; CDR3nt: TGTGCCAGCAGCTTATCCCCACTAGCGGGAGTAACAGATACGCAGTATTTT
v_gene: TRBV3-1/TRBV3-2; abundance: NA; j_gene: TRBJ2-1; d_gene: NA; CDR3aa: CASSLYNEQFF; CDR3nt: TGTGCCAGCAGCCTATACAATGAGCAGTTCTTC
v_gene: TRBV21-1; abundance: NA; j_gene: TRBJ2-7; d_gene: NA; CDR3aa: CASSKPFTGVSEQYF; CDR3nt: TGTGCCAGCAGCAAACCTTTTACGGGAGTGTCCGAGCAGTACTTC
v_gene: TRBV12-5; abundance: NA; j_gene: TRBJ2-5; d_gene: TRBD2; CDR3aa: CASGLVGLAGGETQYF; CDR3nt: TGTGCTAGTGGTTTGGTGGGACTAGCGGGAGGGGAGACCCAGTACTTC
v_gene: TRBV10-3; abundance: NA; j_gene: TRBJ1-5; d_gene: TRBD1; CDR3aa: CAISESTGGGQPQHF; CDR3nt: TGTGCCATCAGTGAGTCGACAGGGGGCGGTCAGCCCCAGCATTTT
v_gene: TRBV29-1; abundance: few; j_gene: TRBJ1-1; d_gene: NA; CDR3aa: CSVESEILAEAFF; CDR3nt: TGCAGCGTTGAGTCAGAGATCCTTGCTGAAGCTTTCTTT
v_gene: TRBV6-4; abundance: once; j_gene: TRBJ1-6; d_gene: NA; CDR3aa: CASSDGGENSPLHF; CDR3nt: TGTGCCAGCAGTGACGGAGGGGAGAATTCACCCCTCCACTTT
v_gene: TRBV21-1; abundance: NA; j_gene: TRBJ2-1; d_gene: NA; CDR3aa: CASSSPLETRSREVLYNEQFF; CDR3nt: TGTGCCAGCAGCAGCCCCTTGGAGACACGCTCCCGGGAGGTCCTCTACAATGAGCAGTTCTTC
v_gene: TRBV7-3; abundance: few; j_gene: TRBJ1-5; d_gene: TRBD1; CDR3aa: CASSPGQGQPQHF; CDR3nt: TGTGCCAGCAGCCCGGGACAGGGTCAGCCCCAGCATTTT
v_gene: TRBV7-2; abundance: NA; j_gene: TRBJ1-1; d_gene: TRBD1; CDR3aa: CASGGTGGLLAEAFF; CDR3nt: TGTGCCAGCGGCGGGACAGGGGGCCTGTTGGCTGAAGCTTTCTTT
v_gene: TRBV6-6; abundance: NA; j_gene: TRBJ1-4; d_gene: NA; CDR3aa: CASNNRENEKLFF; CDR3nt: TGTGCCAGCAATAACAGAGAAAATGAAAAACTGTTTTTT
v_gene: TRBV3-1/TRBV3-2; abundance: NA; j_gene: TRBJ1-5; d_gene: NA; CDR3aa: CASSQELGQPQHF; CDR3nt: TGTGCCAGCAGCCAAGAGTTAGGGCAGCCCCAGCATTTT
v_gene: TRBV4-1; abundance: NA; j_gene: TRBJ1-2; d_gene: NA; CDR3aa: CASSQGARYGYTF; CDR3nt: TGCGCCAGCAGCCAAGGGGCCAGATATGGCTACACCTTC
v_gene: TRBV19; abundance: NA; j_gene: TRBJ1-1; d_gene: NA; CDR3aa: CASIGPGGTEAFF; CDR3nt: TGTGCCAGTATTGGGCCCGGGGGCACTGAAGCTTTCTTT
v_gene: TRBV30; abundance: NA; j_gene: TRBJ1-1; d_gene: NA; CDR3aa: CAWRQGPGNTEAFF; CDR3nt: TGTGCCTGGCGTCAGGGGCCCGGGAACACTGAAGCTTTCTTT
v_gene: TRBV21-1; abundance: NA; j_gene: TRBJ2-1; d_gene: NA; CDR3aa: CATLVGPSGLYNEQFF; CDR3nt: TGTGCCACCCTCGTAGGTCCTAGCGGACTGTACAATGAGCAGTTCTTC
v_gene: TRBV18; abundance: NA; j_gene: TRBJ2-7; d_gene: NA; CDR3aa: CASSPGPRVQTEQYF; CDR3nt: TGTGCCAGCTCACCAGGTCCCAGGGTGCAGACCGAGCAGTACTTC
v_gene: TRBV9; abundance: NA; j_gene: TRBJ2-1; d_gene: TRBD2; CDR3aa: CASSDSGSTYNEQFF; CDR3nt: TGTGCCAGCAGCGATAGCGGGAGCACCTACAATGAGCAGTTCTTC
v_gene: TRBV7-8; abundance: NA; j_gene: TRBJ1-5; d_gene: TRBD1; CDR3aa: CASSSTRDRGASQHF; CDR3nt: TGTGCCAGCAGCTCCACCCGGGACAGGGGGGCATCCCAGCATTTT
v_gene: TRBV14; abundance: NA; j_gene: TRBJ2-7; d_gene: NA; CDR3aa: CASSPAVSLARYEQYF; CDR3nt: TGTGCCAGCAGCCCGGCGGTAAGTCTAGCGAGATACGAGCAGTACTTC
v_gene: TRBV9; abundance: NA; j_gene: TRBJ2-3; d_gene: TRBD2; CDR3aa: CASSETSGSPDTQYF; CDR3nt: TGTGCCAGCAGCGAGACTAGCGGGAGTCCAGATACGCAGTATTTT
v_gene: TRBV27; abundance: NA; j_gene: TRBJ2-5; d_gene: NA; CDR3aa: CASSLYGRARETQYF; CDR3nt: TGTGCCAGCAGTTTATACGGCCGGGCGAGAGAGACCCAGTACTTC
v_gene: TRBV28; abundance: NA; j_gene: TRBJ2-7; d_gene: NA; CDR3aa: CASSLNPNYEQYF; CDR3nt: TGTGCCAGCAGTTTAAATCCCAACTACGAGCAGTACTTC
v_gene: TRBV10-3; abundance: NA; j_gene: TRBJ2-3; d_gene: NA; CDR3aa: CAINRGGNPDTQYF; CDR3nt: TGTGCCATCAATCGGGGCGGGAACCCAGATACGCAGTATTTT
v_gene: TRBV6-1; abundance: NA; j_gene: TRBJ1-6; d_gene: NA; CDR3aa: CASSEGVSPLHF; CDR3nt: TGTGCCAGCAGTGAGGGAGTTTCACCCCTCCACTTT
v_gene: TRBV28; abundance: NA; j_gene: TRBJ2-5; d_gene: TRBD2; CDR3aa: CASLAGGGQETQYF; CDR3nt: TGTGCCAGCCTAGCGGGAGGAGGACAAGAGACCCAGTACTTC
v_gene: TRBV20-1; abundance: NA; j_gene: TRBJ2-7; d_gene: NA; CDR3aa: CSAGDGVEQYF; CDR3nt: TGCAGTGCTGGGGATGGGGTCGAGCAGTACTTC
v_gene: TRBV7-2; abundance: NA; j_gene: TRBJ2-7; d_gene: TRBD2; CDR3aa: CASSLTSTSGTVLYF; CDR3nt: TGTGCCAGCAGCTTAACTTCTACTAGCGGGACGGTGCTGTACTTC
v_gene: TRBV9; abundance: NA; j_gene: TRBJ1-2; d_gene: TRBD1; CDR3aa: CASSVVPGQGYGYTF; CDR3nt: TGTGCCAGCAGCGTAGTTCCCGGACAGGGCTATGGCTACACCTTC
v_gene: TRBV3-1/TRBV3-2; abundance: NA; j_gene: TRBJ2-7; d_gene: NA; CDR3aa: CASSHRYEQYF; CDR3nt: TGTGCCAGCAGCCACAGGTACGAGCAGTACTTC
v_gene: TRBV6-5; abundance: NA; j_gene: TRBJ1-5; d_gene: NA; CDR3aa: CASTLPGGNQPQHF; CDR3nt: TGTGCCAGCACGTTGCCCGGGGGCAATCAGCCCCAGCATTTT
v_gene: TRBV29-1; abundance: NA; j_gene: TRBJ1-2; d_gene: NA; CDR3aa: CSVVGSDYGYTF; CDR3nt: TGCAGCGTTGTGGGGAGTGACTATGGCTACACCTTC
v_gene: TRBV5-1; abundance: NA; j_gene: TRBJ2-5; d_gene: NA; CDR3aa: CASSLKEGETQYF; CDR3nt: TGCGCCAGCAGCTTGAAGGAAGGAGAGACCCAGTACTTC
v_gene: TRBV11-3; abundance: NA; j_gene: TRBJ2-2; d_gene: TRBD2; CDR3aa: CASSSGSGRTGELFF; CDR3nt: TGTGCCAGCAGTTCGGGGAGCGGGAGGACCGGGGAGCTGTTTTTT
v_gene: TRBV28; abundance: NA; j_gene: TRBJ1-2; d_gene: NA; CDR3aa: CAIYRDRENYGYTF; CDR3nt: TGTGCCATTTACCGGGACCGGGAAAACTATGGCTACACCTTC
v_gene: TRBV2; abundance: NA; j_gene: TRBJ2-1; d_gene: NA; CDR3aa: CASSTGLGNEQFF; CDR3nt: TGTGCCAGCTCGACTGGGTTAGGGAATGAGCAGTTCTTC
v_gene: TRBV6-6; abundance: once; j_gene: TRBJ1-6; d_gene: NA; CDR3aa: CASTVRVGSPLHF; CDR3nt: TGTGCCAGCACCGTCAGGGTAGGCTCACCCCTCCACTTT
v_gene: TRBV30; abundance: NA; j_gene: TRBJ1-1; d_gene: NA; CDR3aa: CAWRRDFQNTEAFF; CDR3nt: TGTGCCTGGAGGCGGGACTTCCAGAACACTGAAGCTTTCTTT
v_gene: TRBV7-3; abundance: NA; j_gene: TRBJ2-2; d_gene: NA; CDR3aa: CASRWDANTGELFF; CDR3nt: TGTGCCAGCAGGTGGGACGCCAACACCGGGGAGCTGTTTTTT
v_gene: TRBV7-2; abundance: NA; j_gene: TRBJ2-5; d_gene: NA; CDR3aa: CASSVPQGRQTQYF; CDR3nt: TGTGCCAGCAGCGTACCGCAGGGTCGGCAGACCCAGTACTTC